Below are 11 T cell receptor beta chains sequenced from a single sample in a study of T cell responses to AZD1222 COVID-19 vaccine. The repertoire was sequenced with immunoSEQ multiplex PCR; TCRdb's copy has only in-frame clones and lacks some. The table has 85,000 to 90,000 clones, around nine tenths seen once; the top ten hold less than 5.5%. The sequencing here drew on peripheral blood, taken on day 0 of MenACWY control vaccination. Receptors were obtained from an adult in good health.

The DNA of the CDR3 is TGTGCCAGTAGTGATTCGACAGGGGCGAACACTGAAGCTTTCTTT. Amino acid sequence: CASSDSTGANTEAFF. V usage is TRBV19 and J usage is TRBJ1-1; TRBD1 aligns across 8 bases. V trimming: 5 bases; J trimming: 1 base; junction bases outside the gene matches: 6. The CDR3 extends over 15 amino acids. The germline V gene encodes CDR1 LNHDA and CDR2 SQIVND (reference sequence).

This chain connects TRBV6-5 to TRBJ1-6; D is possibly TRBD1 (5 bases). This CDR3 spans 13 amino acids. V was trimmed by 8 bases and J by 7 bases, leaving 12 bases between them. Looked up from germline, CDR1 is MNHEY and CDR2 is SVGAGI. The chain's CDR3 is CASWQGLNSPLHF. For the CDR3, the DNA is TGTGCCAGCTGGCAGGGCCTAAATTCACCCCTCCACTTT.

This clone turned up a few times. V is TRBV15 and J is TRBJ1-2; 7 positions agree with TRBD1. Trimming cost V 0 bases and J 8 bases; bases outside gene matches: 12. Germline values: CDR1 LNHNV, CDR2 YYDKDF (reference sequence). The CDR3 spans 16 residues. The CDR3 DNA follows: TGTGCCACCAGCAGAGATCTCCCTGACAGGGCGGGGGGCTACACCTTC. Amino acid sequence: CATSRDLPDRAGGYTF. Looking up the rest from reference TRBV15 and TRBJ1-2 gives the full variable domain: DAMVIQNPRYQVTQFGKPVTLSCSQTLNHNVMYWYQQKSSQAPKLLFHYYDKDFNNEADTPDNFQSRRPNTSFCFLDIRSPGLGDTAMYLCATSRDLPDRAGGYTFGSGTRLTVV.

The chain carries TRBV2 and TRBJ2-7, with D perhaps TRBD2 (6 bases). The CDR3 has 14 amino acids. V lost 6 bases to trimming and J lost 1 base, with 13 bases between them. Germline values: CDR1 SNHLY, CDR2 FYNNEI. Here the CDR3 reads CASRRGQRSYEQYF. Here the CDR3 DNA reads TGTGCCAGCAGGCGGGGCCAGAGGTCCTACGAGCAGTACTTC.

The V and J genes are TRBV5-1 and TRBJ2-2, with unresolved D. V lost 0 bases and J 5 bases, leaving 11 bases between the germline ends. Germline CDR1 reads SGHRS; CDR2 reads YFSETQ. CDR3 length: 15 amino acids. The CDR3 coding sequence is TGCGCCAGCAGCTTGGCCCCCGGTATAACCGGGGAGCTGTTTTTT. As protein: CASSLAPGITGELFF.

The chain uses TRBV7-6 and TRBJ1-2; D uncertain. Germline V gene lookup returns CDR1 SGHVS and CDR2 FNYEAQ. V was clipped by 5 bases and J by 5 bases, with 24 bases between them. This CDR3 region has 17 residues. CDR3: CASSNGSPPRSLYGYTF. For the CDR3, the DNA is TGTGCCAGCAGCAACGGGAGCCCCCCACGAAGCTTGTATGGCTACACCTTC. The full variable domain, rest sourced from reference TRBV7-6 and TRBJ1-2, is GAGVSQSPRYKVTKRGQDVALRCDPISGHVSLYWYRQALGQGPEFLTYFNYEAQQDKSGLPNDRFSAERPEGSISTLTIQRTEQRDSAMYRCASSNGSPPRSLYGYTFGSGTRLTVV.

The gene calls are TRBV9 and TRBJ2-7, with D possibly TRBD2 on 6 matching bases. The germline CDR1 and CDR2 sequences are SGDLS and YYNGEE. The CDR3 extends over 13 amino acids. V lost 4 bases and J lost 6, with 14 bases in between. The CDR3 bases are TGTGCCAGCAGCTCGTCGGGAGTCGGCGAGCAGTACTTC. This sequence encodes CASSSSGVGEQYF.

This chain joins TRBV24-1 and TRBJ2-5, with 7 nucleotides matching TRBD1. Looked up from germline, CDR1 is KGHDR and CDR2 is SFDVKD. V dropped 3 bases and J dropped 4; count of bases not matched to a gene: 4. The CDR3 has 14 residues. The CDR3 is CATSDDRALETQYF. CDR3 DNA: TGTGCCACCAGTGATGACAGGGCGTTAGAGACCCAGTACTTC.

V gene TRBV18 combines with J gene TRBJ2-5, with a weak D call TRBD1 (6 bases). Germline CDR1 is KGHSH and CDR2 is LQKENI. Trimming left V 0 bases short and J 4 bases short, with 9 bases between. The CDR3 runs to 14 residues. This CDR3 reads CASSPPDSPETQYF. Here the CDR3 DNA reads TGTGCCAGCTCACCACCGGACAGCCCAGAGACCCAGTACTTC.

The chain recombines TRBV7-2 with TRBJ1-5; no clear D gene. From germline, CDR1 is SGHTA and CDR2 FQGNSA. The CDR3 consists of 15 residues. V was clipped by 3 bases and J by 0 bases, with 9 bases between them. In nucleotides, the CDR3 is TGTGCCAGCAGCTTCACGACTAATAGCAATCAGCCCCAGCATTTT. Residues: CASSFTTNSNQPQHF. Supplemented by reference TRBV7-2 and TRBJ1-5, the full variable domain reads GAGVSQSPSNKVTEKGKDVELRCDPISGHTALYWYRQSLGQGLEFLIYFQGNSAPDKSGLPSDRFSAERTGGSVSTLTIQRTQQEDSAVYLCASSFTTNSNQPQHFGDGTRLSIL.

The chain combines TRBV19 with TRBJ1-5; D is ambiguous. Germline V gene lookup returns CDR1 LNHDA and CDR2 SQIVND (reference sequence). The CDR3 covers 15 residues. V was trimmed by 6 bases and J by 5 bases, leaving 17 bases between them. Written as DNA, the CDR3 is TGTGCCAGTAGACCTCGAGGGTCAATGGATCAGCCCCAGCATTTT. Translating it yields CASRPRGSMDQPQHF. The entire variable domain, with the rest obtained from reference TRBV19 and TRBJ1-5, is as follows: DGGITQSPKYLFRKEGQNVTLSCEQNLNHDAMYWYRQDPGQGLRLIYYSQIVNDFQKGDIAEGYSVSREKKESFPLTVTSAQKNPTAFYLCASRPRGSMDQPQHFGDGTRLSIL.